Below, one T cell receptor (beta chain) is given with its context. The antigen it binds to is not known. No base quality information exists; no much larger clone differs at one position. The sample belongs to a study of glioma-infiltrating T cells after dendritic cell vaccination (dated by TCRdb to the mid-2010s). In terms of the full investigation: Of the approximately 15 glioblastoma patients in the cohort, all drawn from Phase I and II dendritic cell vaccination trials, 9 were newly diagnosed and 6 had recurrent disease. Autologous tumor lysate-pulsed dendritic cell vaccination was administered to the patients between the early 2000s and the early 2010s. The vaccine consisted of monocyte-derived dendritic cells cultured approximately 7 days with IL-4 and GM-CSF, then pulsed overnight with autologous tumor lysate. Patients received three intradermal dendritic cell vaccine injections at biweekly intervals in the arm below the axilla. In glioblastoma patients vaccinated with dendritic cells, deep sequencing of TCR beta CDR3 regions served to measure the amount of tumor-infiltrating lymphocytes and to compare repertoires between tumor and blood. TCR sequencing metrics, including TIL content and tumor-blood repertoire overlap, were correlated with survival after dendritic cell vaccination. Study-level results and caveats: After dendritic cell vaccination, a higher estimated pretreatment TIL content predicted longer time to progression and overall survival. The three-group TCR overlap response model was characterized as speculative, and prospective validation of the model was stated to be required. TCR clonality showed no direct relationship with survival, which suggests that a diverse polyclonal response may matter. The cohort was small and heterogeneous, and full blood and tumor sets were available for few patients, with initial-recurrent tumor pairs available for even fewer patients.

The immunoSEQ assay amplified TCRB CDR3 regions from around 2 micrograms of genomic DNA, or from all available DNA when less than that amount was available. The multiplex PCR employed 60 forward primers targeting TCR V beta segments and 13 reverse primers targeting J beta segments. To estimate reads per starting template, synthetic control templates were spiked into each sample at limiting dilution. Sequencing produced 87 bp reads on the Illumina HiSeq System. Per the authors' processing: PCR and sequencing errors were removed by merging closely related sequences with a nearest neighbor algorithm. TCR overlap was defined as the percentage of unique tumor TCR beta sequences that were also found in the peripheral blood of the same patient. TCRdb's version of the immuneACCESS table is confined to in-frame rearrangements and falls short of the full clone set. An unresolved V gene accounts for under half of the shortfall where checked; the remainder is of unknown origin. The V and J calls and clone size are taken from that table; D and trimming were inferred from the DNA. The sample contains 65,000 to 80,000 clones, roughly 79% of them found a single time. The top ten clones comprise roughly 7.7% of the sample.

Patients were selected for having adequate residual fresh-frozen tumor tissue and more than two years of available survival data. An isocitrate dehydrogenase mutation was not carried by any of the glioblastoma patients, although molecular status was otherwise variable. PBMC were collected before vaccination, two weeks after the third vaccination, and at tumor progression when it occurred. The Qiagen DNeasy Blood extraction Kit was used for extraction of genomic DNA. V loses 5 bases, J loses 3 bases, and the germline ends lie 14 bases apart. Sequences LNHDA (CDR1) and SQIVND (CDR2) are obtained from the germline V gene (reference sequence). The CDR3, cysteine through phenylalanine, is 15 amino acids long. Only the CDR3 DNA stays, 45 bases, in frame from base 1.

The sequence derives from a human donor with glioblastoma. The receptor chain draws on TRBV19 and TRBJ1-5; no confident D gene assignment can be made. The sample here was blood, taken before dendritic cell vaccination. The CDR3: CASSFGGQNNQPQHF. The DNA reads as follows: TGTGCCAGTAGTTTCGGCGGGCAGAACAATCAGCCCCAGCATTTT.